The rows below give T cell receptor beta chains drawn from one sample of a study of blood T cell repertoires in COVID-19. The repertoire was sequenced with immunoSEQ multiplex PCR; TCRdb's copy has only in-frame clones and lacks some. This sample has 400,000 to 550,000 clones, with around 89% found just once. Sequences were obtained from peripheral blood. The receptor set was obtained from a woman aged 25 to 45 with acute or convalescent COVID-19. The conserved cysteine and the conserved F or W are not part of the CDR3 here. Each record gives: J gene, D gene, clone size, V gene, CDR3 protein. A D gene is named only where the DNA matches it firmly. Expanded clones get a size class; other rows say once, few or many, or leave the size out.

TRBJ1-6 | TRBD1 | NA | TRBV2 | ASSVQGAPHSPLH
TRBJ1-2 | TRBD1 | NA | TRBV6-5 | ASSYGGTGVFYT
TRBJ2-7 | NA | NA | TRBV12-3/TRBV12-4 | ASSGDWIYEQY
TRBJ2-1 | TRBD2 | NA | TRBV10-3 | AISGARRGSNNEQF
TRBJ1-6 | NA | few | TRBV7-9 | ASSFPGNSPLH
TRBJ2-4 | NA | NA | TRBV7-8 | ASSLRRFGRQDPGAKNIQY
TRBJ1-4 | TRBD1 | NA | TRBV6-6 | ASSTRTGNEKLF
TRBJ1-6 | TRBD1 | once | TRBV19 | ASSLAGGSPLH
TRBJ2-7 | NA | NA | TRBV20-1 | SAARVYEQY
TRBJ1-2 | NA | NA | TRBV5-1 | ASSRQNQGGYT
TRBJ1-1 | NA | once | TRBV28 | ASKEGHAIMNTEAF
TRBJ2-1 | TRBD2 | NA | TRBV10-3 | AISESSSSGGNNEQF
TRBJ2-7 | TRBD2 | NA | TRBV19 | ASSAKLAGGQKIYEQY
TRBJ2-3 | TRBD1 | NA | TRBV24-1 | ATSDEQGANGDTQY
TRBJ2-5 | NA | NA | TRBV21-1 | ASSKALKTQY
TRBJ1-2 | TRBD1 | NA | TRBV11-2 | ASSSVGTDYGYT
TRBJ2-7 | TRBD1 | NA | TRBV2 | ASSDRGLSYEQY
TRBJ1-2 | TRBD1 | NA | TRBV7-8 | ASSLGRRQGRGGYT
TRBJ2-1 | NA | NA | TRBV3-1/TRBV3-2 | ASSPQGIEQF
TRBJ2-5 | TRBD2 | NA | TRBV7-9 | ASSPSFASAGGREAQY
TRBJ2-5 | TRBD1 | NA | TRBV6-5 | ASCRGQGAKTQY
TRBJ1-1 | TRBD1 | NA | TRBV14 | ASSHGTGSAF
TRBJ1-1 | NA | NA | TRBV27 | ASSLSLGTGGEAF
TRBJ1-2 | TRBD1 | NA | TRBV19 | ASSPRDREDYGYT
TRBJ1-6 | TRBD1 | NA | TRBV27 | ASSTGTGTYNSPLH
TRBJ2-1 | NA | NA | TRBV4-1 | ASSRLSGDNEQF
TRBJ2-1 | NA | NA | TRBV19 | ASKQGASYNEQF
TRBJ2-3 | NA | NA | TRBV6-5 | ASSYGGISDTQY
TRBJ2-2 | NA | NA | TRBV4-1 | ASSQVSGELF
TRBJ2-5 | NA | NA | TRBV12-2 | ASRGAETQY
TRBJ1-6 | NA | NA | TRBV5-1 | ASSLELNSPLH
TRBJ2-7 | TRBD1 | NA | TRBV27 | ASSFGTGHYEQY
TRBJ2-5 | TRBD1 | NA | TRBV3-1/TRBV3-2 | ASSLIQGAKETQY
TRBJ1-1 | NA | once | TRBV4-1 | ASSQETRVVVTEAF